The 10 T cell receptor beta chains reported below all come from one sample, sequenced in a study of identical twins. TCRdb re-derived calls from the 5' RACE reads in MiXCR, one entry per CDR3 protein. The sample lists about 340,000 distinct CDR3 sequences, 9% to 15% seen once, with 7.2% in the top ten. These data also featured in a second study, about yellow fever vaccine responses in identical twins.

Sequencing used CD8+ T cells sorted from blood. The receptors were gathered from a woman younger than 30 in good health.

V is TRBV20-1 and J is TRBJ2-5; 9 bases match TRBD2. The CDR3 extends over 15 amino acids. Germline V gene data show CDR1 as DFQATT and CDR2 as SNEGSKA (reference sequence). J lost 2 bases, V lost 4 bases, and 8 bases had no gene match. In DNA, the CDR3 is TGCAGTGCTACAGCCGGGACTAGCAGACAAGAGACCCAGTACTTC. Its translation is CSATAGTSRQETQYF.

The V gene is TRBV9, the J gene TRBJ1-2; tentative D call: TRBD1 (5 bases). Germline V gene sequence: CDR1 SGDLS, CDR2 YYNGEE. The CDR3 consists of 12 residues. The ends were cut back, 4 bases at V and 7 bases at J, with 11 bases in the middle. CDR3 in DNA: TGTGCCAGCAGCCCCGGGACTCTTGGCTACACCTTC. Protein product: CASSPGTLGYTF.

This clonotype showed up many times. The V and J genes are TRBV5-1 and TRBJ1-1; weak D call: TRBD1 (6 bases). V was shortened by 0 bases and J by 6 bases, with 9 bases between the two germline ends. Germline V gives CDR1 SGHRS, CDR2 YFSETQ. The CDR3 loop spans 13 amino acids. The CDR3: CASSLGGGAEAFF. In DNA form, the CDR3 reads TGCGCCAGCAGCTTGGGGGGGGGCGCTGAAGCTTTCTTT.

This clonotype was observed many times. This chain joins TRBV29-1 and TRBJ2-4, with D possibly being TRBD1 (6 bases). Germline CDR1 SQVTM, CDR2 ANQGSEA. Between the trimmed V and J ends, which lost 4 bases and 8 bases, there was a span of 12 bases. This CDR3 comprises 12 residues. The CDR3 loop reads CSVVGRGDIQYF. The CDR3, as DNA: TGCAGCGTTGTTGGCAGGGGAGACATTCAGTACTTC.

This clonotype was detected only a few times. The chain recombines TRBV27 with TRBJ2-1; TRBD1 matches 7 bases. The CDR3 sequence is 14 residues long. Losses at the gene ends were 5 bases for V and 5 bases for J; bases not matched to a gene: 6. Germline assignment: CDR1 MNHEY and CDR2 SMNVEV (reference sequence). The CDR3 nucleotides read TGTGCCAGCAGTCTGACAGGGTCCCACAATGAGCAGTTCTTC. This codes for CASSLTGSHNEQFF.

The rearrangement joins TRBV28 to TRBJ2-7, with 8 bases identical to TRBD1. The CDR3 sequence is 14 residues long. Germline CDR1 is MDHEN and CDR2 is SYDVKM. V gave up 6 bases and J gave up 6 bases; unmatched junction bases: 10. Here the CDR3 DNA reads TGTGCCAGCAGCCTCCCTGGGACAGGTGTCGAGCAGTACTTC. Translating it yields CASSLPGTGVEQYF.

At least ten counts were recorded for this clonotype. CDR3 residues: CASSQGLKGAGISNYGYTF. In nucleotides, the CDR3 is TGCGCCAGCAGCCAAGGTCTTAAGGGGGCAGGGATATCTAACTATGGCTACACCTTC. The chain recombines TRBV4-1 with TRBJ1-2, with 7 bases matching TRBD1. This CDR3 contains 19 residues. Trimming cost V 1 base and J 0 bases; bases outside gene matches: 14. Germline V lookup: CDR1 MGHRA, CDR2 YSYEKL.

This clonotype showed up just a few times. The chain links TRBV3-1 to TRBJ2-1; TRBD2 matches 9 bases. The germline CDR1 and CDR2 sequences are LGHDT and YNNKEL (reference sequence). V lost 5 bases to trimming and J lost 3 bases; unmatched junction nucleotides: 11. CDR3 length: 17 residues. CDR3 sequence (DNA): TGTGCCAGCAGCAGCAGACTAGCGGAAAAAAACTACAATGAGCAGTTCTTC. Its translation is CASSSRLAEKNYNEQFF.

The chain has TRBV10-3 and TRBJ2-7; tentatively, D is TRBD2 (6 bases). The CDR3 sequence is 14 residues long. CDR1 ENHRY and CDR2 SYGVKD come from the germline V gene. Trimming stripped 3 bases from V and 3 bases from J, with 12 bases between. DNA of the CDR3: TGTGCCATCAGTGATATAGCGGATCTCTACGAGCAGTACTTC. It encodes CAISDIADLYEQYF.

This clonotype was counted only a few times. The chain joins TRBV5-8 to TRBJ2-5; 12 nucleotides match TRBD2. Germline CDR1 and CDR2: SGHTS and YDEGEE. The CDR3 has 16 residues. Unmatched junction bases numbered 10, after V lost 0 bases and J lost 10 bases. This CDR3 is CASSLEAASGGGDQYF. DNA of the CDR3: TGTGCCAGCAGCTTGGAGGCGGCTAGCGGGGGGGGAGACCAGTACTTC.